This T cell receptor (beta chain) derives from a study of radiotherapy plus CTLA-4 blockade in lung cancer. On the study more broadly: There were objective responses in 18% of patients, and 31% had disease control.

Assay used: immunoSEQ multiplex PCR; TCRdb lists only in-frame clones, some missing. The sample lists 14,000 to 15,000 clones, around three quarters seen once, with roughly 46% in the top ten. General study findings and limits: In blood, early T cell clone dynamics reportedly predicted response best, together with interferon-beta. TCR clones originating in tumors grew in number in blood after radiotherapy plus ipilimumab.

CDR3 size: 13 residues. Germline V CDR1 and CDR2: SNHLY, FYNNEI. The V segment lost 5 bases and the J segment 6 bases; nucleotides outside the gene matches: 7. Concerning this clone: Antigen: not known.

Those patients who had chemo-refractory metastatic non-small-cell lung cancer were given focal radiation along with CTLA-4 blockade through ipilimumab. The chain combines TRBV2 with TRBJ2-7; 7 bases line up with TRBD1. Sequencing used peripheral blood, obtained from a patient treated with radiotherapy plus ipilimumab. The source of this sequence is a human donor with non-small cell lung cancer whose response to radiotherapy plus ipilimumab could not be evaluated. The CDR3 DNA reads as TGTGCCAGCAGTTTCCAGACAGGGACCGAGCAGTACTTC. Its protein product is CASSFQTGTEQYF.